This is a list of T cell receptor beta chains from one sample in a study of blood T cell repertoires in COVID-19. TCRdb keeps only in-frame clones here, not all; method: immunoSEQ multiplex PCR. The table shows some 190,000 clones, with around 82% occurring only once. The sequenced sample was PBMCs or T cells enriched from blood (not recorded which). The receptors were gathered from a man under 40 with acute COVID-19. The CDR3 runs from the conserved cysteine through the conserved F or W. Each record gives: V gene, CDR3 length, CDR3 protein.

TRBV5-1	15	CASTVDLSGNTEAFF
TRBV19	21	CASSIGSLIAGASPNTGELFF
TRBV6-2/TRBV6-3	14	CASSYPRSGNEAFF
TRBV7-2	16	CASSSGQGGSTDTQYF
TRBV6-5	12	CASSRQGTRYTF
TRBV19	14	CASSTGQLNSPLHF
TRBV7-3	20	CASSLTVTSGGPTGINEQFF
TRBV25-1	13	CASSEWGLAEQYF
TRBV11-2	15	CASSPRTVVNEKLFF
TRBV2	15	CASNKRWSVSYEQYF
TRBV5-1	15	CASSLGQGQNSPLHF
TRBV7-2	14	CASSYDRAVLEAFF
TRBV15	18	CATSSEINPTGINYGYTF
TRBV6-5	12	CASSPTVYGYTF
TRBV6-5	14	CASRGQANTGELFF
TRBV14	17	CASSQVSWYRAQETQYF
TRBV3-1/TRBV3-2	14	CASSPTGGGQPQHF
TRBV4-1	16	CASSPRDYLLADEQFF
TRBV9	13	CASSVGSDEKLFF
TRBV10-3	15	CAISESGAGGYGYTF
TRBV7-2	17	CASSLVLIAATTDTQYF
TRBV7-2	13	CASSLVRSHEQYF
TRBV21-1	14	CASSKWDSSWGYTF
TRBV6-1	14	CASSEPSLNTEAFF
TRBV5-4	13	CASSGQGPGELFF
TRBV6-5	13	CASGGQQNSPLHF
TRBV18	17	CASSPSDRGIMNTEAFF
TRBV30	12	CALEGAGDTQYF
TRBV12-3/TRBV12-4	12	CASSYHTGTQYF
TRBV2	12	CASSGRIEKLFF
TRBV11-2	13	CASSLGERVPQHF
TRBV19	15	CASSPRDRGNQPQHF
TRBV6-5	14	CASSITGGIYGYTF
TRBV7-9	11	CASSPSGGYTF
TRBV27	14	CASTRQGGVTEAFF
TRBV29-1	16	CSVEDQVRAGSLEQYF
TRBV3-1/TRBV3-2	17	CASSQYKGDRGLHGYTF
TRBV13	14	CASSFRQVDYGYTF
TRBV6-1	14	CASSEGLAAETQYF
TRBV5-4	16	CASSPDLGAGTGELFF
TRBV19	15	CASKVAGGFQETQYF
TRBV6-1	13	CASSGARDYEQYF
TRBV11-2	15	CASSLVTQGSDTQYF
TRBV6-6	12	CASRAGTDGYTF
TRBV30	15	CAWSLAATSTDTQYF
TRBV27	13	CASSSQWLYGYTF
TRBV5-3	14	CARTPGPSGNTIYF
TRBV10-3	16	CAISDPGRDRVHEQYF
TRBV5-5	16	CASSLEAQGSWQPQHF
TRBV5-4	16	CASSLDRGVVAGELFF
TRBV28	15	CASSSAVPYQETQYF
TRBV19	12	CASEGINYGYTF
TRBV5-6	14	CASSLGGRVHEQYF
TRBV7-2	16	CASSLTGTGVLTEAFF
TRBV9	14	CASSVGTGNQPQHF
TRBV18	15	CASSPSGQLGTEAFF
TRBV4-2	15	CASSQDLAGNTEAFF
TRBV5-1	15	CASSLESWGDEKLFF